This TCR beta chain was profiled in a study of beta chain features in type 1 diabetes (dated by TCRdb to between 2018 and 2020). Regarding the research as a whole: Mean age, gender distribution, total cell number and subset yield did not differ between patients and healthy donors. In the study, recently diagnosed type 1 diabetes patients and matched healthy donors were compared on the TCRB repertoires of their sorted circulating CD4+ T cell subsets. Whereas all 30 or so donors provided naive and central memory subsets, regulatory and stem cell-like memory subsets were isolated from just 8 patients and roughly eight healthy donors. Across all samples, some 99 million sorted cells were examined, and cell number per subset correlated strongly with RNA yield. Findings and caveats that apply to the study as a whole: A moderate but significant shortening of TCRB CDR3 length was observed in type 1 diabetes patients in all four CD4+ subsets. PCR may preferentially amplify shorter templates, but because patient and control samples were amplified and corrected together, any resulting skew would affect both groups equally. At VDJ recombination sites, patients with type 1 diabetes made fewer insertions and deleted more nucleotides, a pattern implying thymic rearrangement abnormalities. Naive, central memory and regulatory TCRB repertoires appeared to be more alike among patients than among healthy donors. Sequencing cDNA rather than genomic DNA could over-represent highly expressing activated cells, although activation and CD3 levels did not differ between groups. Only small numbers of individuals were included in the HLA sub-analyses, which left unresolved whether HLA type had any influence on TCRB rearrangement.

A single peripheral blood draw of around 100 mL on average was collected from each donor into heparinised tubes. A BD FACSAria II was used to sort naive, central memory, regulatory and stem cell-like memory CD4+ T cells with a panel that included CD45RO, CCR7, CD25, CD127, CD95 and CD27. Purity was above 98% for every sorted population. PBMCs were isolated immediately by Lymphoprep density gradient centrifugation and stained directly without culture. So that batch effects would be minimized, each experiment stained and sorted samples in pairs, pairing one healthy donor with one patient. The High Capacity cDNA Reverse Transcription Kit was used to reverse transcribe all of the isolated RNA, meaning that expressed TCRB transcripts were what got sequenced. Deep immunoSEQ sequencing was applied to naive, central memory and regulatory T cell samples, giving an average of roughly 3.3 million total reads per sample. Sorted cells were lysed in RLT buffer and RNA was extracted with DNase-treated RNeasy Micro or Mini kits, depending on cell number. Each cell subset was processed separately to prevent cross-contamination, with patient and healthy donor samples processed together. The immunoSEQ multiplex PCR was used to amplify TCRB sequences from cDNA, yielding 87-bp fragments that span the CDR3 region. Sequencing of the amplicons was done on the Illumina HiSeq platform. In the paper's pipeline: Synthetic template baselines were used to correct PCR bias computationally, reads within Hamming distance 2 were collapsed, and singletons that could not be merged were discarded. Reads were aligned against IMGT to assign V, D and J genes, CDR3 length and insertions or deletions at six rearrangement sites. Within each subset, clonotype counts were normalized to the number of sorted cells before true diversity and Gini coefficients were calculated with the tcR R package. The overlap coefficient, calculated on TCRB nucleotide sequences, was used to quantify repertoire sharing. TCRdb re-hosts the immuneACCESS table, in-frame sequences only. Its copies lack some clones; in the studies checked, an unresolved V gene accounts for under half of them, and the cause for the rest is not known. V and J calls plus clone size are reproduced from that table; the DNA served to infer D and trimming. For this sample there are more than 150,000 clones; 11% appear just once. The top ten clones comprise about 2% of the sample.

In the case of this clone: Its specific antigen is unknown. Per-base qualities were not stored, and no clone one base away is much larger.

CDR1 and CDR2 were assigned from the germline V gene as MDHEN and SYDVKM. The CDR3, cysteine through phenylalanine, is 14 amino acids long. The CDR3 DNA has 42 bases and is translated from base 1. V gives up 5 bases and J gives up 3 bases, and the segment between their germline ends measures 13 bases. In this chain, TRBV28 is recombined with TRBJ1-2; the D gene lacks a confident call. This TCR was sampled from a man aged 18 to 29 in good health. Sequencing was carried out using central memory CD4+ T cells from blood. The CDR3 has the sequence CASSGPPPDYGYTF. The DNA is TGTGCCAGCAGTGGACCCCCTCCGGACTATGGCTACACCTTC.